The next 2 T cell receptor beta chains were all read from a single sample in a study of T cells in Graves' hyperthyroidism and ophthalmopathy. TCR beta CDR3 regions were amplified from RNA transcripts. The study used the HTBI primer set for a first-round RT-PCR of the TCR CDR3. Each CDR3 protein is one row after TCRdb ran MiXCR on the multiplex PCR reads. The profile shows about 360,000 distinct CDR3 sequences, approximately 15% of them singletons. Source material: blood. These receptors were obtained from a young woman with Graves' hyperthyroidism that later progressed to Graves' ophthalmopathy.

This clonotype was counted ten times or more. The chain employs TRBV15 and TRBJ2-3; 7 nucleotides match TRBD1. Germline V lookup: CDR1 LNHNV, CDR2 YYDKDF (reference sequence). The V segment lost 5 bases and the J segment 1 base; nucleotides outside the gene matches: 3. The CDR3 runs to 14 residues. The CDR3, as DNA: TGTGCCACCAGCGGACAGGCCCGCACAGATACGCAGTATTTT. It is translated as CATSGQARTDTQYF.

This clonotype has at least ten counts. The V call is TRBV11-3, the J call TRBJ2-1; TRBD2 matches 11 bases. The CDR3 has 19 amino acids. Germline V lookup: CDR1 SGHNT, CDR2 YENEEA. V was pared by 0 bases and J by 0 bases, with 7 bases of the junction left unmatched. The CDR3 protein is CASSLDPRTSGSSYNEQFF. As DNA, the CDR3 is TGTGCCAGCAGCTTAGATCCTCGCACTAGCGGGAGCTCCTACAATGAGCAGTTCTTC.